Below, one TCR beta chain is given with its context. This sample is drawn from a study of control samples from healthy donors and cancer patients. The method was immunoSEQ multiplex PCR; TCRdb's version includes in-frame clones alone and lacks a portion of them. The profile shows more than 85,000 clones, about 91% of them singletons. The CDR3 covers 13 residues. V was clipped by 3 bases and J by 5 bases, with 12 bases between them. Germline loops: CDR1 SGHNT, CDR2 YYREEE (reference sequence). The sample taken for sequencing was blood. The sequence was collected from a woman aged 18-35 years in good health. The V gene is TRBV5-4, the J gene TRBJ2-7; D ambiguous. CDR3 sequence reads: CASSSLSKDEQYF. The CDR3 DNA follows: TGTGCCAGCAGCTCCCTGTCCAAGGACGAGCAGTACTTC.